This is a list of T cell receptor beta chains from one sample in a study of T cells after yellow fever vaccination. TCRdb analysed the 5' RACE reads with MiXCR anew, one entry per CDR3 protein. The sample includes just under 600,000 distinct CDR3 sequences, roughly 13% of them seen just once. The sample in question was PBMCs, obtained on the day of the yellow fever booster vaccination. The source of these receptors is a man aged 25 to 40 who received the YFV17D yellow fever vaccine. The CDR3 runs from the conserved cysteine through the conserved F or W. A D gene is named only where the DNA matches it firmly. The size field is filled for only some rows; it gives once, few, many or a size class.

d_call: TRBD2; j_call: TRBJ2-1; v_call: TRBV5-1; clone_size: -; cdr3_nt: TGCGCCAGCAGCCAGACTACTAGCGGGATGTCCAATGAGCAGTTCTTC; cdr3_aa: CASSQTTSGMSNEQFF
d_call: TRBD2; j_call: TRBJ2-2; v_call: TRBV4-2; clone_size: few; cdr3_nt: TGTGCCAGCAGCCAAGATTCGAAAAGCGGGACCCACGGGGAGCTGTTTTTT; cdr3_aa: CASSQDSKSGTHGELFF
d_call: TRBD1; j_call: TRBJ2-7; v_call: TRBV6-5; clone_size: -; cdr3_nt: TGTGCCAGCAGTTACGGTAGGGGGCTAAACGAGCAGTACTTC; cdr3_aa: CASSYGRGLNEQYF
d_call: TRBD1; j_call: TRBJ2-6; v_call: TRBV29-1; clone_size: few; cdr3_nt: TGCAGCGTCCCAGGGGGCTCCGGGGCCAACGTCCTGACTTTC; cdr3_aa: CSVPGGSGANVLTF
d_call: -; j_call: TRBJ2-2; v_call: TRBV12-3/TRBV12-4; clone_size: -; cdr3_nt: TGTGCCAGCAGTTCGAGCAGGCCGAACACCGGGGAGCTGTTTTTT; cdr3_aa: CASSSSRPNTGELFF
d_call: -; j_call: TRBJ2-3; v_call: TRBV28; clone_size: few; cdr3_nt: TGTGCCAGCAGCACGGGCTGGGTTGTGGCGCAGTATTTT; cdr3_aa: CASSTGWVVAQYF
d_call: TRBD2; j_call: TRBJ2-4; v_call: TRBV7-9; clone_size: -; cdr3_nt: TGTGCCAGCAGCAAACCGACTAGCGGAATAGCCAAAAACATTCAGTACTTC; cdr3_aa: CASSKPTSGIAKNIQYF
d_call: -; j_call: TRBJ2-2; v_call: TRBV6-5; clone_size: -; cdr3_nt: TGTGCCAGCAGCTACTACGGGGAGCTGTTTTTT; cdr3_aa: CASSYYGELFF
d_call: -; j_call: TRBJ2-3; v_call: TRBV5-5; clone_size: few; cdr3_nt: TGTGCCAGCAGCTGGTCCTCAGGAAACCCCGGGGATACGCAGTATTTT; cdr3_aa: CASSWSSGNPGDTQYF
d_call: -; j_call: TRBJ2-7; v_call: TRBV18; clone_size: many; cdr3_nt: TGTGCCAGCTCACCCCCCTGGGGGGTTTACGAGCAGTACTTC; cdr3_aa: CASSPPWGVYEQYF